These 22 T cell receptor beta chains came from one sample sequenced in a study of Ad26.COV2.S vaccination and SARS-CoV-2 variants. Profiled with immunoSEQ multiplex PCR; TCRdb holds only in-frame clones, not every one. The table shows 380,000 or so clones, with under 90% occurring only once. The treatment: roughly 19 received Ad26.COV2.S at low or high dose, single or two shots; several received placebo; per-sample allocation not given. Material that was analyzed had been drawn on day 63 after the first vaccine or placebo injection. The source material was peripheral blood, sampled in a trial of Ad26.COV2.S vaccine versus placebo. The origin of the receptors is a person aged 18-60 years who received the Ad26.COV2.S COVID-19 vaccine or a placebo.

This sequence joins TRBV12-3 or TRBV12-4 and TRBJ1-2; weak D call: TRBD1 (6 bases). The CDR3 loop spans 11 amino acids. Deletions cut 9 bases from V and 4 bases from J, with 9 bases between. The CDR3 DNA is TGTGCCAGTGGACAGACCTATGGCTACACCTTC. Translation: CASGQTYGYTF.

V and J are TRBV30 and TRBJ2-3; TRBD2 aligns across 8 bases. V gave up 8 bases and J gave up 5 bases; unmatched junction bases: 18. The CDR3 totals 16 residues. From germline, CDR1 is GTSNPN and CDR2 SVGIG (reference sequence). The CDR3 is CALVAAGVRLGDTQYF. DNA of the CDR3: TGTGCCCTGGTGGCAGCGGGAGTCCGGCTCGGAGATACGCAGTATTTT.

The J gene is TRBJ2-7, the V gene TRBV19; D possibly matches TRBD1 or TRBD2 (5 bases each). Germline V gene data show CDR1 as LNHDA and CDR2 as SQIVND (reference sequence). The CDR3 extends over 15 amino acids. The V and J ends lost 4 bases and 1 base respectively, with 14 bases between them. The CDR3 is CASSTPRDGSYEQYF. In nucleotides, the CDR3 is TGTGCCAGTAGTACCCCCCGGGACGGTTCCTACGAGCAGTACTTC.

The chain couples TRBV2 to TRBJ2-1; the match to TRBD2 covers 7 bases. J was trimmed by 6 bases and V by 4 bases; bases with no gene match: 0. Germline V CDR1 and CDR2: SNHLY, FYNNEI. The CDR3 totals 12 residues. CDR3: CASSGGGNEQFF. For the CDR3, the DNA is TGTGCCAGCAGTGGCGGGGGCAATGAGCAGTTCTTC.

This clone was counted a few times. J is TRBJ2-7 and V is TRBV7-9; D may be TRBD2 (5 bases). CDR3 length equals 13 residues. The V end was cut by 1 base, the J end by 3 bases, with 7 bases between. CDR1 is SEHNR and CDR2 is FQNEAQ in the germline V gene (reference sequence). CDR3 in DNA: TGTGCCAGCAGCTTAGGCCGGGACTACGAGCAGTACTTC. It yields the protein CASSLGRDYEQYF.

The chain employs TRBV12-3 or TRBV12-4 and TRBJ1-1; D ambiguous. Trimming cost V 2 bases and J 6 bases, with 10 bases left between them. The length of the CDR3 is 13 residues. The CDR3 is CASSLRRWAEAFF. The CDR3 DNA follows: TGTGCCAGCAGTTTACGGAGATGGGCTGAAGCTTTCTTT.

DNA of the CDR3: TGTGCCATCAGTGAGTCGGGGACAGGGATCTACGAGCAGTACTTC. This gives the protein CAISESGTGIYEQYF. The chain links TRBV10-3 to TRBJ2-7; TRBD1 aligns across 9 bases. There are 15 residues in the CDR3. Germline V lookup: CDR1 ENHRY, CDR2 SYGVKD. V gave up 0 bases and J gave up 3 bases; unmatched junction bases: 3.

The rearrangement uses TRBV5-1 and TRBJ2-7; D gene uncertain. The CDR3 loop spans 12 amino acids. Trimming shortened V by 0 bases and J by 4 bases, and 5 bases separated the two germline ends. Germline CDR1 and CDR2: SGHRS and YFSETQ. The CDR3 sequence is CASSLVAYEQYF. The CDR3 DNA follows: TGCGCCAGCAGCTTGGTAGCTTACGAGCAGTACTTC.

The chain is built from TRBV4-3 and TRBJ2-7; D might be TRBD1 or TRBD2, each matching 5 bases. V was trimmed by 4 bases and J by 2 bases, leaving 12 bases between them. Germline V CDR1 and CDR2: LGHNA, YSLEER. The CDR3 is 14 amino acids. CDR3 amino acids: CASSPAEGTYEQYF. The CDR3 coding sequence is TGCGCCAGCAGCCCTGCAGAGGGGACCTACGAGCAGTACTTC.

V gene TRBV6-5 combines with J gene TRBJ1-5; no firm D call. CDR1 is MNHEY, CDR2 SVGAGI, per germline. CDR3 length equals 12 residues. Deletions cut 7 bases from V and 7 bases from J, with 11 bases between. The CDR3 region is CASNGWQQPQHF. CDR3 sequence (DNA): TGTGCCAGCAATGGGTGGCAACAGCCCCAGCATTTT.

The genes are TRBV9 and TRBJ2-3, with 14 positions matching TRBD2. The CDR3 is 17 amino acids. V was clipped by 0 bases and J by 5 bases; unmatched bases: 5. CDR1 is SGDLS, CDR2 YYNGEE, per germline. In DNA form, the CDR3 reads TGTGCCAGCAGCGTAGAAGGGACTAGCGGGGGAAAAGATACGCAGTATTTT. As protein: CASSVEGTSGGKDTQYF.

V and J are TRBV2 and TRBJ2-1; D is perhaps TRBD2 (5 bases). The germline gives CDR1 SNHLY, CDR2 FYNNEI. V dropped 3 bases and J dropped 9 bases, with 15 bases sitting between them. The CDR3 loop spans 14 amino acids. CDR3 DNA sequence: TGTGCCAGCAGTGACGGTGGAGGATGGGGTGAGCAGTTCTTC. Protein product: CASSDGGGWGEQFF.

The J gene is TRBJ1-3, the V gene TRBV27; D remains unclear. The CDR3 runs 14 residues. Germline V gene lookup returns CDR1 MNHEY and CDR2 SMNVEV (reference sequence). The germline V and J ends were trimmed by 5 bases and 2 bases, with 10 bases remaining between them. The CDR3 sequence is CASSPISPGNTIYF. The CDR3 DNA sequence: TGTGCCAGCAGTCCTATAAGTCCTGGAAACACCATATATTTT.

The chain carries TRBV11-3 and TRBJ1-1, with D possibly being TRBD1 (6 bases). Germline CDR1 is SGHNT and CDR2 is YENEEA. Trimming shortened V by 0 bases and J by 6 bases, and 14 bases separated the two germline ends. The CDR3 contains 15 residues. The CDR3 sequence: CASSLEAGVSPEAFF. In nucleotides, the CDR3 is TGTGCCAGCAGCTTAGAGGCAGGGGTAAGCCCTGAAGCTTTCTTT.

The sample holds one count of this clone. The chain is built from TRBV13 and TRBJ2-7, with TRBD2 identical over 8 bases. This CDR3 region has 15 residues. Germline V CDR1 and CDR2: PRHDT, FYEKMQ (reference sequence). V dropped 5 bases and J dropped 5; count of bases not matched to a gene: 11. In nucleotides, the CDR3 is TGTGCCAGCAGCCATACCGGGACTAGTACAGACGAGCAGTACTTC. It codes for CASSHTGTSTDEQYF.

Points on this clone: A read error may account for a junction end that differs from germline. This chain connects TRBV30 to TRBJ2-7, with D unclear. Germline CDR1 is GTSNPN and CDR2 is SVGIG (reference sequence). This CDR3 contains 9 residues. This CDR3 reads CAWISGPNF. CDR3 sequence (DNA): TGTGCCTGGATTTCCGGGCCCAACTTC. Combining the CDR3 with reference TRBV30 and TRBJ2-7 gives the whole variable domain SQTIHQWPATLVQPVGSPLSLECTVEGTSNPNLYWYRQAAGRGLQLLFYSVGIGQISSEVPQNLSASRPQDRQFILSSKKLLLSDSGFYLCAWISGPNFGPGTRLTVT.

The chain combines TRBV6-1 with TRBJ2-1; TRBD2 aligns across 7 bases. The CDR3 has 14 residues. The junction had 7 bases not matched to a gene; V was cut back by 7 bases and J by 4 bases. Germline V CDR1 and CDR2: MNHNS, SASEGT. For the CDR3, the DNA is TGTGCCAGCAAACAGCTAGCGGAGTACAATGAGCAGTTCTTC. This gives the protein CASKQLAEYNEQFF.

The chain couples TRBV9 to TRBJ1-1; D is unresolved. Germline CDR1 reads SGDLS; CDR2 reads YYNGEE. V was trimmed by 0 bases and J by 2 bases, leaving 11 bases between them. The length of the CDR3 is 15 residues. This CDR3 reads CASSVEGHFNTEAFF. CDR3 nucleotide sequence: TGTGCCAGCAGCGTAGAAGGGCACTTTAACACTGAAGCTTTCTTT.

A single count supports this clone. Other DNA sequences in this specimen translate into the identical CDR3. This rearrangement joins TRBV7-2 to TRBJ1-1, with 7 positions matching TRBD1. The CDR3 is 15 amino acids. The junction had 6 bases not matched to a gene; V was cut back by 5 bases and J by 0 bases. Germline CDR1 SGHTA, CDR2 FQGNSA. CDR3 in DNA: TGTGCCAGCAGCCCTCGACAGGGCCTGAACACTGAAGCTTTCTTT. Residues: CASSPRQGLNTEAFF.

The chain is built from TRBV11-2 and TRBJ2-1, with D maybe TRBD2 (5 bases). V lost 9 bases and J 0 bases, leaving 15 bases between the germline ends. CDR3 length: 15 residues. The germline V gene encodes CDR1 SGHAT and CDR2 FQNNGV. The CDR3, as DNA: TGTGCCAGTCGCCGAGCGGCCTCCTCCTACAATGAGCAGTTCTTC. This gives the protein CASRRAASSYNEQFF.

A remark on this clone: The same CDR3 is also encoded by other DNA sequences in this sample. This chain's CDR3 is CASSQLDRSYNSPLHF. CDR3 sequence (DNA): TGTGCCAGCAGCCAACTCGACAGATCCTATAATTCACCCCTCCACTTT. The gene calls are TRBV3-1 (or the pseudogene TRBV3-2) and TRBJ1-6; the D gene is possibly TRBD1 (5 bases). The germline V gene encodes CDR1 LGHDT and CDR2 YNNKEL (reference sequence). The CDR3 totals 16 residues. V dropped 2 bases and J dropped 1 base, with 9 bases sitting between them.

This chain joins TRBV7-3 and TRBJ2-7; 9 nucleotides line up with TRBD1. The CDR3 is made up of 13 amino acids. Germline assignment: CDR1 SGHTA and CDR2 FQGTGA. V lost 5 bases and J lost 7; bases outside the gene matches: 6. CDR3 coding DNA: TGTGCCAGCAGCCTCGGGACAGGGCTTGAGCAGTACTTC. Translating gives CASSLGTGLEQYF.